Below, 31 T cell receptor beta chains from the same sample are listed, as sequenced in a study of beta chain features in type 1 diabetes. The isolated RNA, all of it, was reverse transcribed, so expressed TCRB transcripts were what got sequenced. Assay used: immunoSEQ multiplex PCR; TCRdb lists only in-frame clones, some missing. Counted here are hundreds of thousands of clones, around 8% occurring once; the ten biggest clones make up 0.44%. Input material: central memory CD4+ T cells from blood. The receptors here all came from a woman under 30 in good health.

This clone has just a few counts. The J gene is TRBJ2-5, the V gene TRBV7-8, with 8 bases matching TRBD1. CDR3 length: 16 residues. The germline CDR1 and CDR2 sequences are SGHVS and FQNEAQ. V shed 5 bases and J 0 bases; nucleotides not matched to a gene: 8. The CDR3 sequence is CASSARTGNNQETQYF. CDR3 nucleotide sequence: TGTGCCAGCAGCGCACGGACAGGGAATAACCAAGAGACCCAGTACTTC.

This clone was detected only a few times. The rearrangement links TRBV15 to TRBJ1-5, with TRBD1 as a possible D gene (6 bases). CDR3 length: 15 amino acids. Germline values: CDR1 LNHNV, CDR2 YYDKDF (reference sequence). V was shortened by 0 bases and J by 5 bases, with 11 bases between the two germline ends. The CDR3 reads CATSRDMDSHQPQHF. CDR3 sequence (DNA): TGTGCCACCAGCAGAGATATGGACAGCCATCAGCCCCAGCATTTT.

This clone has just a few counts. The V gene is TRBV15, the J gene TRBJ2-2, with D perhaps being TRBD1 or TRBD2 (6 bases each). The germline V gene has CDR1 LNHNV and CDR2 YYDKDF (reference sequence). This CDR3 is 17 amino acids long. Trimming removed 0 bases from V and 5 bases from J, with 16 bases in between. CDR3 sequence (DNA): TGTGCCACCAGCAGAGAATCCGGGGGCGCTTGGACCGGGGAGCTGTTTTTT. Translation: CATSRESGGAWTGELFF.

J is TRBJ1-2 and V is TRBV6-5; 7 nucleotides line up with TRBD1. V gave up 11 bases and J gave up 8 bases; unmatched junction bases: 14. CDR1 is MNHEY, CDR2 SVGAGI, per germline. The CDR3 has 13 amino acids. This CDR3 reads CASNDGRGNGYTF. The CDR3 DNA reads as TGTGCCTCCAACGACGGCAGGGGGAACGGCTACACCTTC.

V gene TRBV5-4 combines with J gene TRBJ2-1; a weak D match, TRBD1 (6 bases). V lost 4 bases and J lost 1, with 12 bases in between. This CDR3 is built from 15 residues. Per germline, CDR1 SGHNT and CDR2 YYREEE (reference sequence). The CDR3 region has the DNA TGTGCCAGCAGCCCCCGAGGGGGTTCCTACAATGAGCAGTTCTTC. This codes for CASSPRGGSYNEQFF.

This clone occurred a few times. The chain combines TRBV4-3 with TRBJ2-1; 14 bases map to TRBD2. Germline V gene sequence: CDR1 LGHNA, CDR2 YSLEER. J gave up 3 bases and V 1 base, and 11 bases lay outside the gene matches. The length of the CDR3 is 20 residues. The CDR3 DNA follows: TGCGCCAGCAGCCAAGTGTATGGACTAGCGGGAGGAATTCTCTACAATGAGCAGTTCTTC. Residues: CASSQVYGLAGGILYNEQFF.

The chain joins TRBV28 to TRBJ2-5; possibly TRBD1 for D (5 bases). V lost 1 base and J lost 2, with 11 bases in between. The CDR3 sequence is 15 residues long. In germline, CDR1 is MDHEN, CDR2 SYDVKM. CDR3 amino acids: CASSLSLGVQETQYF. Written as DNA, the CDR3 is TGTGCCAGCAGTTTATCGCTAGGGGTTCAAGAGACCCAGTACTTC.

This clone showed up just a few times. The chain recombines TRBV6-1 with TRBJ1-5; D possibly corresponds to TRBD1 (5 bases). V dropped 8 bases and J dropped 1 base, with 12 bases sitting between them. CDR3 length: 14 amino acids. CDR1 MNHNS and CDR2 SASEGT come from the germline V gene. In nucleotides, the CDR3 is TGTGCCAGCGGGCACCGGGACAGCAATCAGCCCCAGCATTTT. Translation: CASGHRDSNQPQHF.

This clone was counted ten times or more. The J gene is TRBJ2-1, the V gene TRBV7-2; no firm D call. The CDR3 spans 12 residues. The ends were cut back, 6 bases at V and 7 bases at J, with 10 bases in the middle. Germline CDR1 and CDR2: SGHTA and FQGNSA. CDR3 DNA sequence: TGTGCCAGCAGAATCTCGCGGAATGAGCAGTTCTTC. This sequence encodes CASRISRNEQFF.

The chain is built from TRBV2 and TRBJ2-2; D is unresolved. Trimming removed 3 bases from V and 5 bases from J, with 10 bases in between. This CDR3 spans 14 amino acids. Germline V gene lookup returns CDR1 SNHLY and CDR2 FYNNEI. CDR3 loop: CASSDQSWTGELFF. In DNA, the CDR3 is TGTGCCAGCAGTGATCAATCTTGGACCGGGGAGCTGTTTTTT. Full variable domain (remainder filled in from reference TRBV2 and TRBJ2-2): EPEVTQTPSHQVTQMGQEVILRCVPISNHLYFYWYRQILGQKVEFLVSFYNNEISEKSEIFDDQFSVERPDGSNFTLKIRSTKLEDSAMYFCASSDQSWTGELFFGEGSRLTVL.

This clone has only a few counts. The gene calls are TRBV6-5 and TRBJ2-4, with D hard to call. The germline V and J ends were trimmed by 1 base and 0 bases, with 10 bases remaining between them. Germline V gene lookup returns CDR1 MNHEY and CDR2 SVGAGI. This CDR3 region has 16 residues. CDR3 protein: CASSYFRSLAKNIQYF. The CDR3 region has the DNA TGTGCCAGCAGTTACTTCCGGAGTCTAGCCAAAAACATTCAGTACTTC.

This clone was seen only a few times. The chain combines TRBV5-4 with TRBJ1-2, with D unclear. Germline CDR1 is SGHNT and CDR2 is YYREEE (reference sequence). The germline V and J ends were trimmed by 1 base and 4 bases, with 8 bases remaining between them. This CDR3 region has 13 residues. The chain's CDR3 is CASSLKGSYGYTF. The CDR3, as DNA: TGTGCCAGCAGCTTGAAGGGTTCCTATGGCTACACCTTC.

This clone has more than one count but fewer than ten. V usage is TRBV5-1 and J usage is TRBJ2-1; D call uncertain. CDR3 size: 15 residues. V lost 0 bases and J 3 bases, leaving 10 bases between the germline ends. The V gene's germline CDR1 is SGHRS and CDR2 YFSETQ. The CDR3 sequence: CASSLATTRYNEQFF. CDR3 nucleotide sequence: TGCGCCAGCAGCTTGGCTACAACTCGCTACAATGAGCAGTTCTTC.

This clone was picked up many times. The CDR3: CAIKGPSLRAQETQYF. Here the CDR3 DNA reads TGTGCCATCAAAGGGCCTAGCTTGCGGGCCCAAGAGACCCAGTACTTC. The rearrangement uses TRBV10-3 and TRBJ2-5, with a tentative D call TRBD2 (5 bases). The CDR3 totals 16 residues. Trimming removed 7 bases from V and 1 base from J, with 19 bases in between. CDR1 and CDR2 from the germline V gene are ENHRY and SYGVKD.

The CDR3 DNA reads as TGTGCCATCAGTGAGGGGGGGAAGTATGGCTACACCTTC. Translation gives CAISEGGKYGYTF. This sequence joins TRBV10-3 and TRBJ1-2, with D perhaps matching TRBD1 (5 bases). The CDR3 is made up of 13 amino acids. Trimming left V 2 bases short and J 5 bases short, with 9 bases between. CDR1 and CDR2 from the germline V gene are ENHRY and SYGVKD.

This clone turned up a few times. This rearrangement joins TRBV7-8 to TRBJ2-5; D not resolved. This CDR3 is built from 12 residues. The V gene's germline CDR1 is SGHVS and CDR2 FQNEAQ. The V gene lost 5 bases and the J gene lost 5 bases, with 9 bases spanning the gap. The CDR3 loop is CASSPQLETQYF. The DNA for the CDR3 is TGTGCCAGCAGCCCTCAGTTGGAGACCCAGTACTTC.

This clone showed up just a few times. The rearrangement joins TRBV16 to TRBJ1-1; a possible D gene is TRBD1 (5 bases). V was pared by 3 bases and J by 1 base, with 12 bases between. CDR3 length equals 15 residues. Germline values: CDR1 KGHSY, CDR2 FQNENV. In nucleotides, the CDR3 is TGTGCCAGCAGCCACCGGGACGGTGGGAACACTGAAGCTTTCTTT. It codes for CASSHRDGGNTEAFF.

J is TRBJ1-2 and V is TRBV7-2; no definite D call. The CDR3 spans 13 residues. The germline CDR1 and CDR2 sequences are SGHTA and FQGNSA. V lost 2 bases, J lost 8 bases, and 12 bases lay in between. CDR3 loop: CASSLHRLRGYTF. Here the CDR3 DNA reads TGTGCCAGCAGCTTACACCGGCTTCGGGGCTACACCTTC.

This clone was seen ten or more times. V is TRBV7-9 and J is TRBJ2-5; possibly TRBD1 or TRBD2 for D (5 bases each). Trimming cost V 0 bases and J 5 bases, with 13 bases left between them. This CDR3 has 15 residues. Germline V lookup: CDR1 SEHNR, CDR2 FQNEAQ (reference sequence). CDR3 region: CASSLAGTQGETQYF. CDR3 DNA: TGTGCCAGCAGCTTAGCCGGGACCCAAGGGGAGACCCAGTACTTC.

As DNA, the CDR3 is TGTGCCAGCAGTGGGAGCGGGAGTCGGTACAATGAGCAGTTCTTC. Translation gives CASSGSGSRYNEQFF. The chain links TRBV2 to TRBJ2-1; 8 nucleotides line up with TRBD2. J gave up 4 bases and V 4 bases, and 6 bases lay outside the gene matches. The CDR3 totals 15 residues. Germline lookup yields CDR1 SNHLY and CDR2 FYNNEI.

This clone was counted a few times. V is TRBV28 and J is TRBJ1-2; no definite D call. Germline V lookup: CDR1 MDHEN, CDR2 SYDVKM. Trimming pared 5 bases from V and 7 bases from J, leaving 11 bases between. The CDR3 consists of 12 residues. In nucleotides, the CDR3 is TGTGCCAGCAGTATCGGACCCTTTGGCTACACCTTC. Translated, it gives CASSIGPFGYTF.

This chain connects TRBV28 to TRBJ1-5; D is perhaps TRBD1 (6 bases). Germline V CDR1 and CDR2: MDHEN, SYDVKM. The CDR3 contains 15 residues. V was pared by 7 bases and J by 2 bases, with 15 bases between. The CDR3 DNA follows: TGTGCCAGCAAAGAAGGGGGATCAGGCAATCAGCCCCAGCATTTT. Translating gives CASKEGGSGNQPQHF. Variable domain in full (rest from reference TRBV28 and TRBJ1-5): DVKVTQSSRYLVKRTGEKVFLECVQDMDHENMFWYRQDPGLGLRLIYFSYDVKMKEKGDIPEGYSVSREKKERFSLILESASTNQTSMYLCASKEGGSGNQPQHFGDGTRLSIL.

The V and J genes are TRBV11-1 and TRBJ2-7, with D perhaps matching TRBD1 (6 bases). With 8 bases removed from V and 2 bases from J, the gap between germline ends came to 19 bases. The CDR3 covers 15 residues. Per the germline V gene, CDR1 is SGHAT and CDR2 is FQDESV (reference sequence). The CDR3 coding sequence is TGTGCCAGCGCGAGGGCGGTCTCAGGGGCCTACGAGCAGTACTTC. As protein: CASARAVSGAYEQYF.

This clone has just a few counts. At the DNA level, this CDR3 is encoded by other sequences in the same sample as well. The CDR3 spells CASSLAPGGQETQYF. The CDR3 nucleotides read TGTGCCAGCAGCTTAGCTCCCGGTGGCCAAGAGACCCAGTACTTC. The rearrangement links TRBV7-2 to TRBJ2-5; D gene unclear. Germline V gene lookup returns CDR1 SGHTA and CDR2 FQGNSA. The CDR3 runs to 15 residues. Trimming pared 0 bases from V and 1 base from J, leaving 9 bases between.

This clone has a count of ten or more. In DNA form, the CDR3 reads TGTGCCAGCAGCCTTAGAGGCATCACTAGCGGCTCGAACACCGGGGAGCTGTTTTTT. It specifies CASSLRGITSGSNTGELFF. The rearrangement joins TRBV7-2 to TRBJ2-2; TRBD2 agrees at 8 bases. Looked up from germline, CDR1 is SGHTA and CDR2 is FQGNSA. J lost 0 bases, V lost 5 bases, and 14 bases had no gene match. This CDR3 spans 19 amino acids.

The rearrangement joins TRBV4-2 to TRBJ1-5, with 7 nucleotides matching TRBD1. CDR1 and CDR2 from the germline V gene are LGHNA and YNFKEQ. The CDR3 consists of 16 residues. The ends lost 4 bases at V and 3 bases at J; junction bases unmatched: 9. CDR3 bases: TGTGCCAGCAGCCCAGGAGGGCAGGGGGACAATCAGCCCCAGCATTTT. As protein: CASSPGGQGDNQPQHF.

The chain couples TRBV28 to TRBJ2-7, with 8 bases that match TRBD2. The V gene end was trimmed by 2 bases and the J gene end by 4 bases; junction bases not matched to a gene: 7. This CDR3 has 15 residues. Germline V lookup: CDR1 MDHEN, CDR2 SYDVKM. The DNA of the CDR3 is TGTGCCAGCAGTTTAGCCGGGACTAGGGGTTACGAGCAGTACTTC. This encodes CASSLAGTRGYEQYF.

The genes are TRBV5-4 and TRBJ1-2, with 10 bases fitting TRBD1. Germline lookup yields CDR1 SGHNT and CDR2 YYREEE (reference sequence). V lost 2 bases to trimming and J lost 0 bases; unmatched junction nucleotides: 7. CDR3 length: 17 residues. The CDR3 region is CASSFRDRGRANYGYTF. DNA for the CDR3: TGTGCCAGCAGCTTCCGGGACAGGGGACGGGCTAACTATGGCTACACCTTC.

This clone was detected only a few times. The chain combines TRBV7-9 with TRBJ2-3, with TRBD2 as a possible D gene (6 bases). This CDR3 has 15 residues. The germline V gene encodes CDR1 SEHNR and CDR2 FQNEAQ (reference sequence). V was shortened by 1 base and J by 6 bases, with 14 bases between the two germline ends. The DNA of the CDR3 is TGTGCCAGCAGCTTAGTTTCGGGAGCCTCGGATACGCAGTATTTT. This sequence encodes CASSLVSGASDTQYF.

This clone was picked up a small number of times. This chain uses TRBV15 with TRBJ2-2; 8 bases are a match to TRBD2. This CDR3 has 17 residues. The V gene's germline CDR1 is LNHNV and CDR2 YYDKDF (reference sequence). Trimming took 2 bases from V and 1 from J; bases not matched to a gene: 6. The CDR3 DNA is TGTGCCACCAGCAGATCGGGAGGGATCGGGAACACCGGGGAGCTGTTTTTT. Protein product: CATSRSGGIGNTGELFF.

This sequence joins TRBV5-1 and TRBJ2-7; 11 bases are shared with TRBD1. The CDR3 spans 13 residues. The J segment lost 9 bases and the V segment lost 0 bases, leaving 2 bases of the junction unmatched. The germline V gene encodes CDR1 SGHRS and CDR2 YFSETQ. The CDR3 loop reads CASSLEDRGPQYF. In nucleotides, the CDR3 is TGCGCCAGCAGCTTGGAGGACAGGGGGCCGCAGTACTTC.